This TCR beta chain emerged from a study of neurological immune-mediated disorders. Synthesis of cDNA used 5'RACE (with 10-nucleotide random UMIs). In each sequencing run, over 180 million TCR-beta sequences were generated from 15-18 subjects. Via MiXCR, TCRdb re-called the 5' RACE reads, giving one row per CDR3 protein. The sample carries around 35,000 distinct CDR3 sequences, about 1.6% recorded once. V gave up 0 bases and J gave up 2 bases, with 8 bases separating them. Looked up from germline, CDR1 is SGHRS and CDR2 is YFSETQ. This CDR3 comprises 14 residues. This clonotype was seen many times. Its antigen is currently unknown. Whole-study results and caveats: No link was found between any clinical or MRI feature and the multiple sclerosis repertoire cluster.

Source material was 2 million unsorted PBMCs, stored at -80 °C in RNAlater. This clonotype originated in a woman in her thirties with multiple sclerosis. The sequenced sample was PBMCs. The rearrangement joins TRBV5-1 to TRBJ1-1; no firm D call. The CDR3 loop is CASSLDSANTEAFF. CDR3 DNA: TGCGCCAGCAGCTTGGACAGTGCAAACACTGAAGCTTTCTTT.